The T cell receptor beta chain described here comes from a study of blood T cell repertoires in COVID-19. Some clones are missing from TCRdb's copy, which holds only in-frame ones; the method was immunoSEQ multiplex PCR. The sample carries fewer than 350,000 clones, approximately 91% recorded once. This clone was detected a few times. This CDR3 has 12 residues. Trimming took 1 base from V and 7 from J, leaving 8 bases between them. Per the germline V gene, CDR1 is SQVTM and CDR2 is ANQGSEA. Sequenced sample: PBMCs or T cells enriched from blood (not recorded which). The TCR originated in a woman in her thirties or forties with acute COVID-19. The chain couples TRBV29-1 to TRBJ2-1; D is perhaps TRBD2 (5 bases). The CDR3 spells CSVEGGGNEQFF. CDR3 nucleotide sequence: TGCAGCGTTGAAGGCGGCGGGAATGAGCAGTTCTTC.